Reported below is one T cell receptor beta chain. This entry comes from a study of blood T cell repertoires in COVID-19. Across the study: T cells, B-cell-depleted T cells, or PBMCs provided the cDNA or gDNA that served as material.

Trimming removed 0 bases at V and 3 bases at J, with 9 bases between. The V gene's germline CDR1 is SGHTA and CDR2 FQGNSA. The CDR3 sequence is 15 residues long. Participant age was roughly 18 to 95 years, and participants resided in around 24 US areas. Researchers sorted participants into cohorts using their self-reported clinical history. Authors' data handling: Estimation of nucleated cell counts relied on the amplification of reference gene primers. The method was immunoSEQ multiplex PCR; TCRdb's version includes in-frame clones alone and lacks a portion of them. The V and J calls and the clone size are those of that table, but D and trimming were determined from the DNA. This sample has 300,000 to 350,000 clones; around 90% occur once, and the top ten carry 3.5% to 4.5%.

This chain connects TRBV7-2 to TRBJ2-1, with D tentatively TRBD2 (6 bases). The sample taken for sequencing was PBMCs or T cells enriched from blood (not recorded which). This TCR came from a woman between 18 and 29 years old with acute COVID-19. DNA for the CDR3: TGTGCCAGCAGCTTAGCGATCGGGGGCTACAATGAGCAGTTCTTC. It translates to CASSLAIGGYNEQFF.